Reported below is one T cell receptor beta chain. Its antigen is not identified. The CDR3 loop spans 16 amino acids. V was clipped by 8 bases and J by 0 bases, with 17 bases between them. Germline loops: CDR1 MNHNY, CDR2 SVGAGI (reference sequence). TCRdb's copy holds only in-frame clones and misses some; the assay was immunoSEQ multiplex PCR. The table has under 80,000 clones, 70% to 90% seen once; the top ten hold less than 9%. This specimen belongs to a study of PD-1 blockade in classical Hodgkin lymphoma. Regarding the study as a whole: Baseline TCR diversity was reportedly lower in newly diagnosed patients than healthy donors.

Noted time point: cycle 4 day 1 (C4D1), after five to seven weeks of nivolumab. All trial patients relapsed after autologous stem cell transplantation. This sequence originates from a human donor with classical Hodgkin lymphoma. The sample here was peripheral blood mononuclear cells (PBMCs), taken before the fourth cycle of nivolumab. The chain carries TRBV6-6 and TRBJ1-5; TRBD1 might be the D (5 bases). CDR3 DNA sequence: TGTGCCAGCCCGGGTGAGGGGCCGTATAGCAATCAGCCCCAGCATTTT. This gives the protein CASPGEGPYSNQPQHF.